The T cell receptor beta chain described here comes from a study of cytomegalovirus exposure and HLA in healthy donors. CDR3 length equals 17 residues. V lost 9 bases, J lost 7 bases, and 19 bases stayed unmatched. Germline CDR1 and CDR2: LNHNV and YYDKDF (reference sequence). Libraries were prepared by immunoSEQ multiplex PCR; TCRdb keeps only in-frame clonotypes and omits some of them. The sample has 40,000 to 55,000 clones, approximately 88% seen once. This clone was observed once. Its specificity is unknown. Whole-study findings and limits: Testing in vitro showed a few CMV-associated chains specific for CMV antigens.

The TCR was taken from a woman aged 25-40 years in good health and CMV-seronegative. The chain uses TRBV15 and TRBJ2-1; TRBD1 matches 9 bases. The sequenced sample was PBMCs. The DNA of the CDR3 is TGTGCCACGGTCCAACTCGTTTCCGGGACAGGGTCGAATGAGCAGTTCTTC. Amino acids: CATVQLVSGTGSNEQFF.